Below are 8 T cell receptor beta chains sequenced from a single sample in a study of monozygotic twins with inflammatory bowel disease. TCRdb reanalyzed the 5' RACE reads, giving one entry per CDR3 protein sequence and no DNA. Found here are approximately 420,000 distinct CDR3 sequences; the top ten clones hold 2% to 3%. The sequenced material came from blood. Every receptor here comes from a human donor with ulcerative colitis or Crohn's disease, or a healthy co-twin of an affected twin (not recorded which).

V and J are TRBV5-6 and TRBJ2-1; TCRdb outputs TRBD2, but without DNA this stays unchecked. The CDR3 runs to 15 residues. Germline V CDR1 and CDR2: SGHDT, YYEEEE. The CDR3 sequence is CASSFGGTKYNEQFF.

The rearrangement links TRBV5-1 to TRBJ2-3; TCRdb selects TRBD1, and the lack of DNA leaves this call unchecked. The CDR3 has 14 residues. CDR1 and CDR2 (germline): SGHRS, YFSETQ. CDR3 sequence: CASSLAWGKDTQYF.

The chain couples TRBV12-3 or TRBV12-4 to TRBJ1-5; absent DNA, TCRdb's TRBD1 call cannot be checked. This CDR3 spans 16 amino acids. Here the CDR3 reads CASSPRTGMSNQPQHF.

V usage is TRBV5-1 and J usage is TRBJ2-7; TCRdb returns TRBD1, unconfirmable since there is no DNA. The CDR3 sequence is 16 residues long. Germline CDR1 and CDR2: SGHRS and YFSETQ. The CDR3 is CASSPSGTGNQHEQYF.

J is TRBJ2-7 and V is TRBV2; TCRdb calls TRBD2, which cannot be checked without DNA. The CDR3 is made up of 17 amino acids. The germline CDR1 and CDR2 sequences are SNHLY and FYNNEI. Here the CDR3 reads CASRMGPGLAGGGEQYF.

The CDR3 sequence is CASSLLRAGDPQPTDTQYF. The chain employs TRBV27 and TRBJ2-3; the TCRdb call, TRBD2, lacks DNA for checking. This CDR3 spans 19 amino acids. Germline V gene sequence: CDR1 MNHEY, CDR2 SMNVEV (reference sequence).

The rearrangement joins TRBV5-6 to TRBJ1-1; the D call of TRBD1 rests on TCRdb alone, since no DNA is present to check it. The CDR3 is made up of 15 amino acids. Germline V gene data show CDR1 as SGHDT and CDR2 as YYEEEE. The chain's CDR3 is CASSPRRTANTEAFF.

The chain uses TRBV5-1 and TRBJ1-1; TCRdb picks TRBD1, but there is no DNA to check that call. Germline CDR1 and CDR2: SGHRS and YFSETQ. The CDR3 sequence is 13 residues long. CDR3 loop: CASSFGGYTEAFF.